This T cell receptor beta chain was sequenced during a study of T-cell reconstitution after alpha-beta-depleted transplantation in children. For this clonotype: What it binds is not known.

Points from the study as a whole: It was surviving recipient T cells and thymic progenitors that gave some patients high TCRbeta diversity at day 60. T-cell counts and diversity at one year post-transplant came mainly from newly produced T cells.

CDR1 WNHNN and CDR2 SYGVQD come from the germline V gene (reference sequence). This CDR3 comprises 13 residues. The germline V and J ends were trimmed by 8 bases and 7 bases, with 15 bases remaining between them. It was with unique molecular identifiers that the TCRbeta library was prepared. TCRdb processed the PCR reads anew with MiXCR; each CDR3 protein has one entry. The table records about 340,000 distinct CDR3 sequences, about 17% of them present only once. The clonotype comes from a male patient between 2 and 10 years old who had a stem cell transplant for acute lymphoblastic leukemia, so the T cells may come from the graft donor. J is TRBJ2-4 and V is TRBV10-1; D is ambiguous. The sample here was PBMCs, mostly from graft donor cells, taken 360 days after TCRalphabeta/CD19-depleted stem cell transplant. The CDR3 reads CASEIRSTNIQYF. The CDR3 nucleotides are TGCGCCAGCGAGATAAGGTCAACCAACATTCAGTACTTC.